Listed here are 26 T cell receptor beta chains from one sample, sequenced in a study of shared clonotypes between healthy human individuals. Produced via immunoSEQ multiplex PCR; TCRdb's table is partial and in-frame only. The data hold roughly 700,000 clones, with less than 95% observed a single time. Input material: memory CD8+ T cells from PBMCs. Subset specified: CD45RO+ cells pooled with CCR7-negative TemRA cells. The source is a man aged 18-30 years in good health. Some clones in this sample may be carry-over from other donors' samples.

The V and J genes are TRBV28 and TRBJ2-5; D is undetermined. V was clipped by 3 bases and J by 4 bases, with 12 bases between them. This CDR3 is built from 14 residues. The V gene's germline CDR1 is MDHEN and CDR2 SYDVKM. CDR3 sequence (DNA): TGTGCCAGCAGTTTTTCAGTCGTCCGAGAGACCCAGTACTTC. Residues: CASSFSVVRETQYF.

This clone was found a few times. The same CDR3 also results from other DNA sequences found in this sample. The V call is TRBV2, the J call TRBJ2-5; 8 nucleotides match TRBD1. The CDR3 consists of 12 residues. Germline V lookup: CDR1 SNHLY, CDR2 FYNNEI. Trimming removed 9 bases from V and 5 bases from J; junction bases left unmatched: 5. The CDR3 DNA reads TGTGCCAGTCAGGGGGCCGGGGAGACCCAGTACTTC. Translation: CASQGAGETQYF.

The V and J genes are TRBV12-5 and TRBJ2-3; TRBD2 is a possible D gene (5 bases). This CDR3 has 12 amino acids. Looked up from germline, CDR1 is LGHNT and CDR2 is FRNRAP. V lost 4 bases, J lost 8 bases, and 10 bases lay in between. CDR3 sequence: CASGSNRGTQYF. CDR3 DNA: TGTGCTAGTGGTTCCAACCGGGGTACGCAGTATTTT.

This clone appeared a few times. The chain employs TRBV11-2 and TRBJ2-1; the match to TRBD1 covers 9 bases. The V gene end was trimmed by 1 base and the J gene end by 16 bases; junction bases not matched to a gene: 5. This CDR3 is built from 12 residues. Germline V CDR1 and CDR2: SGHAT, FQNNGV. CDR3 coding DNA: TGTGCCAGCAGCTTAGTCCGGGACAGGGAATTCTTC. This codes for CASSLVRDREFF.

This clone has only one observation. V usage is TRBV29-1 and J usage is TRBJ2-7; 7 nucleotides match TRBD1. The CDR3 extends over 14 amino acids. Germline CDR1 SQVTM, CDR2 ANQGSEA. The V segment lost 6 bases and the J segment 0 bases; nucleotides outside the gene matches: 8. CDR3 in DNA: TGCAGCGTCGCCCGGGACAGCAGCTCCTACGAGCAGTACTTC. It is translated as CSVARDSSSYEQYF.

This clone was recorded only once. The chain couples TRBV9 to TRBJ2-2, with 9 bases identical to TRBD1. The germline CDR1 and CDR2 sequences are SGDLS and YYNGEE. Trimming removed 3 bases from V and 4 bases from J; junction bases left unmatched: 7. The CDR3 extends over 16 amino acids. The CDR3 DNA follows: TGTGCCAGCAGCGCGAGAGGGGGACAGGGCACCGGGGAGCTGTTTTTT. This gives the protein CASSARGGQGTGELFF.

The genes are TRBV7-9 and TRBJ2-1; maybe TRBD2 (6 bases). Germline-derived CDR1 and CDR2 are SEHNR and FQNEAQ (reference sequence). The germline V and J ends were trimmed by 1 base and 3 bases, with 16 bases remaining between them. This CDR3 has 17 residues. The CDR3 DNA reads TGTGCCAGCAGCTTAGATGTTGCGGGATTGCTCTACAATGAGCAGTTCTTC. It specifies CASSLDVAGLLYNEQFF. Full variable domain (rest looked up from reference TRBV7-9 and TRBJ2-1): DTGVSQNPRHKITKRGQNVTFRCDPISEHNRLYWYRQTLGQGPEFLTYFQNEAQLEKSRLLSDRFSAERPKGSFSTLEIQRTEQGDSAMYLCASSLDVAGLLYNEQFFGPGTRLTVL.

The gene calls are TRBV28 and TRBJ2-1; D is unclear. CDR3 size: 14 residues. In germline, CDR1 is MDHEN, CDR2 SYDVKM. The ends were cut back, 8 bases at V and 0 bases at J, with 11 bases in the middle. The CDR3 region has the DNA TGTGCCAGCTGTGGCAGGAGCTCCTACAATGAGCAGTTCTTC. Amino acids: CASCGRSSYNEQFF.

V gene TRBV2 combines with J gene TRBJ1-1, with TRBD1 identical over 7 bases. CDR3 size: 13 residues. Germline V gives CDR1 SNHLY, CDR2 FYNNEI. Trimming took 7 bases from V and 8 from J; bases not matched to a gene: 10. The CDR3 nucleotides read TGTGCCAGCATGGGGACCGGGACAGAAGAAGCTTTCTTT. It codes for CASMGTGTEEAFF.

The chain uses TRBV18 and TRBJ2-5; TRBD1 might be the D (5 bases). The better agreement between TRBJ2-7 and the DNA end casts doubt on the J call. Germline-derived CDR1 and CDR2 are KGHSH and LQKENI. This CDR3 spans 12 amino acids. The CDR3 region has the DNA TGTGCCAGCTCATCCAGGGCCGGCGAGCAGTACTTC. Its translation is CASSSRAGEQYF.

There are a few counts of this clone. The chain recombines TRBV10-3 with TRBJ2-5, with TRBD2 as a possible D gene (6 bases). The J call is in doubt because the DNA end fits TRBJ2-7 better. The CDR3 extends over 14 amino acids. The V gene's germline CDR1 is ENHRY and CDR2 SYGVKD. The CDR3 coding sequence is TGTGCCATCGCAGTTGGGGGGAGCTCCTACGAGCAGTACTTC. It translates to CAIAVGGSSYEQYF.

The chain is built from TRBV6-5 and TRBJ2-7; no firm D call. CDR3 size: 16 residues. CDR1 is MNHEY and CDR2 is SVGAGI in the germline V gene. With 0 bases removed from V and 2 bases from J, the gap between germline ends came to 14 bases. CDR3 residues: CASSYSWGTRPYEQYF. DNA for the CDR3: TGTGCCAGCAGTTACTCGTGGGGAACCAGACCCTACGAGCAGTACTTC.

The chain has TRBV9 and TRBJ1-1; maybe TRBD1 (5 bases). The ends were cut back, 3 bases at V and 0 bases at J, with 12 bases in the middle. Per the germline V gene, CDR1 is SGDLS and CDR2 is YYNGEE. The CDR3 totals 15 residues. This chain's CDR3 is CASSGRQTMNTEAFF. Written as DNA, the CDR3 is TGTGCCAGCAGCGGGCGACAGACGATGAACACTGAAGCTTTCTTT.

The CDR3 nucleotides read TGTGCCAGCGAAGGGACGGAGAACTATGGCTACACCTTC. It yields the protein CASEGTENYGYTF. The chain links TRBV6-6 to TRBJ1-2, with D possibly being TRBD1 (5 bases). This CDR3 contains 13 residues. The ends were cut back, 8 bases at V and 2 bases at J, with 12 bases in the middle. Germline V lookup: CDR1 MNHNY, CDR2 SVGAGI (reference sequence).

The rearrangement uses TRBV5-1 and TRBJ2-7, with D tentatively TRBD2 (6 bases). CDR1 and CDR2 from the germline V gene are SGHRS and YFSETQ. Deletions cut 2 bases from V and 5 bases from J, with 14 bases between. The CDR3 runs to 14 residues. DNA for the CDR3: TGCGCCAGCAGCTTAGGATGGGGAGGAGACGAGCAGTACTTC. It encodes CASSLGWGGDEQYF.

The V and J genes are TRBV6-1 and TRBJ1-4; weak D call: TRBD1 (6 bases). The V end lost 2 bases, the J end lost 7 bases, and 14 bases lay between the germline ends. The CDR3 length is 15 residues. Per the germline V gene, CDR1 is MNHNS and CDR2 is SASEGT. CDR3 coding DNA: TGTGCCAGCAGTGAATCGGCGGGGGCGTCTGAAAAACTGTTTTTT. Its translation: CASSESAGASEKLFF.

The chain has TRBV29-1 and TRBJ1-4; TRBD1 agrees at 7 bases. Unmatched junction bases numbered 10, after V lost 4 bases and J lost 8 bases. The CDR3 totals 14 residues. Germline V gene data show CDR1 as SQVTM and CDR2 as ANQGSEA. The CDR3 loop reads CSVVERGLGEKLFF. Written as DNA, the CDR3 is TGCAGCGTTGTAGAAAGGGGGCTGGGGGAAAAACTGTTTTTT. The variable domain in full, with the rest retrieved from reference TRBV29-1 and TRBJ1-4, is SAVISQKPSRDICQRGTSLTIQCQVDSQVTMMFWYRQQPGQSLTLIATANQGSEATYESGFVIDKFPISRPNLTFSTLTVSNMSPEDSSIYLCSVVERGLGEKLFFGSGTQLSVL.

CDR3 DNA: TGTGCCACCAGCGGTCAGAGGATACAGGGGCACGGGGAGCTGTTTTTT. As protein: CATSGQRIQGHGELFF. The J gene is TRBJ2-2, the V gene TRBV15; 7 positions agree with TRBD1. CDR1 is LNHNV, CDR2 YYDKDF, per germline (reference sequence). The CDR3 runs to 16 residues. V was clipped by 5 bases and J by 7 bases; unmatched bases: 13.

The chain has TRBV13 and TRBJ2-5, with D perhaps matching TRBD2 (6 bases). CDR1 PRHDT and CDR2 FYEKMQ come from the germline V gene (reference sequence). Trimming removed 5 bases from V and 6 bases from J, with 19 bases in between. The CDR3 is made up of 15 amino acids. The CDR3 spells CASSARLVTGQTQYF. CDR3 DNA: TGTGCCAGCAGCGCGCGACTAGTTACGGGACAGACCCAGTACTTC.

The chain carries TRBV6-1 and TRBJ2-3; tentative D call: TRBD1 (6 bases). Germline V gene data show CDR1 as MNHNS and CDR2 as SASEGT. The CDR3 has 16 residues. V dropped 0 bases and J dropped 1 base, with 11 bases sitting between them. The CDR3 is CASSEAEWTGTDTQYF. DNA for the CDR3: TGTGCCAGCAGTGAAGCGGAATGGACAGGCACAGATACGCAGTATTTT.

This clone was found once. Other nucleotide sequences from this sample produce the same CDR3. The rearrangement uses TRBV27 and TRBJ2-7; D not certain. Germline V lookup: CDR1 MNHEY, CDR2 SMNVEV (reference sequence). The CDR3 consists of 13 residues. With 3 bases removed from V and 2 bases from J, the gap between germline ends came to 8 bases. Here the CDR3 reads CASSFGSAYEQYF. The CDR3 DNA reads as TGTGCCAGCAGTTTCGGCAGTGCCTACGAGCAGTACTTC.

The rearrangement links TRBV7-8 to TRBJ1-6; the D is unclear. The CDR3 has 18 amino acids. Trimming took off 1 base at V and 7 bases at J, with 20 bases between the two ends. CDR1 is SGHVS, CDR2 FQNEAQ, per germline. The chain's CDR3 is CASSLDLLGSARNSPLHF. CDR3 bases: TGTGCCAGCAGCTTAGATTTGCTCGGTTCTGCTCGCAATTCACCCCTCCACTTT. The entire variable domain, with the rest obtained from reference TRBV7-8 and TRBJ1-6, is as follows: GAGVSQSPRYKVAKRGQDVALRCDPISGHVSLFWYQQALGQGPEFLTYFQNEAQLDKSGLPSDRFFAERPEGSVSTLKIQRTQQEDSAVYLCASSLDLLGSARNSPLHFGNGTRLTVT.

CDR3 bases: TGTGCCAGCAGCGACCAGGACTGGAAAGACTACGAGCAGTACTTC. Its translation: CASSDQDWKDYEQYF. V usage is TRBV7-9 and J usage is TRBJ2-7, with D possibly being TRBD2 (5 bases). CDR3 length equals 15 residues. Trimming pared 5 bases from V and 3 bases from J, leaving 17 bases between. Germline assignment: CDR1 SEHNR and CDR2 FQNEAQ (reference sequence).

About this clone: Other nucleotide sequences from this sample produce the same CDR3. The chain joins TRBV30 to TRBJ2-7; 11 nucleotides agree with TRBD2. The length of the CDR3 is 15 residues. Germline CDR1 GTSNPN, CDR2 SVGIG (reference sequence). V dropped 0 bases and J dropped 2; count of bases not matched to a gene: 3. CDR3 protein: CAWSVGSGRAYEQYF. As DNA, the CDR3 is TGTGCCTGGAGTGTCGGTAGCGGGAGGGCCTACGAGCAGTACTTC.

This rearrangement joins TRBV5-1 to TRBJ2-3, with 13 bases lining up with TRBD2. CDR3 size: 19 residues. With 1 base clipped from V and 2 bases from J, the junction kept 10 bases outside the gene matches. CDR1 is SGHRS and CDR2 is YFSETQ in the germline V gene. This chain's CDR3 is CASSLTSGRAPTFTDTQYF. The CDR3 nucleotides are TGCGCCAGCAGCTTGACTAGCGGGAGGGCCCCTACTTTCACAGATACGCAGTATTTT.

The CDR3 DNA is TGTGCCAGCAGTTTATACGTCAGGGGGGTAGGCGAGCAGTACTTC. Residues: CASSLYVRGVGEQYF. This sequence joins TRBV27 and TRBJ2-7; D is perhaps TRBD1 (7 bases). The V end lost 1 base, the J end lost 6 bases, and 16 bases lay between the germline ends. The CDR3 length is 15 residues. Germline lookup yields CDR1 MNHEY and CDR2 SMNVEV (reference sequence).